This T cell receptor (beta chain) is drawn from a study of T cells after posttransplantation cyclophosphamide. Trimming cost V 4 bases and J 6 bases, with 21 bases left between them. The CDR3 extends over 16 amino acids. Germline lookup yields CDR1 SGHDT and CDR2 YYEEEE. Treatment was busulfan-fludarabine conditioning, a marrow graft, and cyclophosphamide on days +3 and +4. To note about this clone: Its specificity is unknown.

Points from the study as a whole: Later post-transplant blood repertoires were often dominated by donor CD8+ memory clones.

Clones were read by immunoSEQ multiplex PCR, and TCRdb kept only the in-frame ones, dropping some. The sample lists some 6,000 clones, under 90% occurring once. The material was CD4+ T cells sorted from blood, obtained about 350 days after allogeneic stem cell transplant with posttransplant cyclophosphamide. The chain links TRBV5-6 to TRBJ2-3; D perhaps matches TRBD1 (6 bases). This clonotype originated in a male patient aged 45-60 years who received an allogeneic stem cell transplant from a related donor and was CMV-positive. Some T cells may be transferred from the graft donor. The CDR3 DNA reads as TGTGCCAGCAGCAACAGCTTAGGGGGAAAGAGGGATACGCAGTATTTT. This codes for CASSNSLGGKRDTQYF.